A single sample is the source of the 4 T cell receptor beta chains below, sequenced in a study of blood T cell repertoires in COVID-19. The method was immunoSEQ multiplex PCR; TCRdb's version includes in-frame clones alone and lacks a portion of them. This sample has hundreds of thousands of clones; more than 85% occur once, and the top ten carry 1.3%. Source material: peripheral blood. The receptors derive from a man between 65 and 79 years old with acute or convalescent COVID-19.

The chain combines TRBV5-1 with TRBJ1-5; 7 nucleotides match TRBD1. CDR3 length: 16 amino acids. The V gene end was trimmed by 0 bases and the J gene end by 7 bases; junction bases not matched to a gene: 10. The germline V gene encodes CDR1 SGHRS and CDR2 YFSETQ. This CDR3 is CASSLGGTGDGQPQHF. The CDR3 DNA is TGCGCCAGCAGCTTGGGTGGCACAGGGGACGGGCAGCCCCAGCATTTT.

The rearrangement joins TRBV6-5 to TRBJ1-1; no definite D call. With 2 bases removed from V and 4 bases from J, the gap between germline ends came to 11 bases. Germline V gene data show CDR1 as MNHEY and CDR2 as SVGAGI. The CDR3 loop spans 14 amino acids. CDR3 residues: CASSYTPGSTEAFF. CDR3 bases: TGTGCCAGCAGTTACACTCCCGGGAGCACTGAAGCTTTCTTT.

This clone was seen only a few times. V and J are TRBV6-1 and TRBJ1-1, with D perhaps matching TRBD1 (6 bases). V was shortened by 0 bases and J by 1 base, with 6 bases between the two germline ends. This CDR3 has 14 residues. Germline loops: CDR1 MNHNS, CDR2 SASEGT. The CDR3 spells CASSEAGANTEAFF. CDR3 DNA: TGTGCCAGCAGTGAAGCGGGGGCGAACACTGAAGCTTTCTTT.

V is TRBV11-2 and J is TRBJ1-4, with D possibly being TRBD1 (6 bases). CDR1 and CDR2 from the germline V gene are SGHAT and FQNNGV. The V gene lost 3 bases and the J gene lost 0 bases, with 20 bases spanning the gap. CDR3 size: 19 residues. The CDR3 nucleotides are TGTGCCAGCAGCTTGTTGGGGGGGCCGCACCTTTCAACTAATGAAAAACTGTTTTTT. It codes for CASSLLGGPHLSTNEKLFF.